A selection of T cell receptor beta chains follows, all from one sample in a study of neoadjuvant anti-PD-1 for oral cavity cancer. This table comes from immunoSEQ multiplex PCR, and its TCRdb copy is limited to in-frame clones, with some not included. Of roughly 67,000 clones detected, about 83% appear once; the ten largest clones hold less than 4%. This material consisted of PBMCs, taken before nivolumab (anti-PD-1) treatment. Receptors originate from a person between 40 and 79 years old with oral cavity squamous cell carcinoma. Each CDR3 is given with its conserved first and last residue.

j_call	v_call	cdr3_aa
TRBJ1-2	TRBV4-2	CASSQPDRGNGYTF
TRBJ2-7	TRBV5-1	CASSLVFQGGDLYEQYF
TRBJ1-3	TRBV30	CAWSRGAGNTIYF
TRBJ2-2	TRBV2	CASSVSGRTGELFF
TRBJ2-3	TRBV6-5	CASSYTRGSTDTQYF
TRBJ1-1	TRBV6-5	CASSYDRVGTEAFF
TRBJ2-3	TRBV11-1	CASSLASSGGGTDTQYF
TRBJ2-7	TRBV7-2	CASSLLAATYEQYF
TRBJ1-1	TRBV7-8	CASSLARMGTEAFF
TRBJ1-4	TRBV27	CASSPPGRAEKLFF
TRBJ1-1	TRBV7-8	CASSSSVLNTEAFF
TRBJ2-3	TRBV7-7	CASSQGLAGETDTQYF
TRBJ1-1	TRBV5-4	CASSLQGGTEAFF
TRBJ2-7	TRBV4-2	CASSQEGGKRPYEQYF
TRBJ1-3	TRBV5-6	CASSSADMGRGTIYF
TRBJ2-7	TRBV27	CASGRGPYEQYF
TRBJ2-1	TRBV30	CAWRPPGLYNEQFF
TRBJ2-7	TRBV5-4	CASSPFGPSGYEQYF
TRBJ1-1	TRBV6-1	CASTVRQMNTEAFF
TRBJ2-2	TRBV19	CASSTQTGELFF
TRBJ2-7	TRBV19	CASSLKQGSNEQYF
TRBJ2-3	TRBV5-6	CASSTRTSGGPATDTQYF
TRBJ1-2	TRBV6-5	CASSQAGTAYGYTF
TRBJ1-1	TRBV2	CATLLSRGTEAFF
TRBJ2-6	TRBV7-2	CASSLSGTAGLRANVLTF
TRBJ2-5	TRBV5-1	CASSPGAIMQETQYF
TRBJ2-5	TRBV13	CASSTDSEETQYF
TRBJ2-1	TRBV2	CASSERLRQFF
TRBJ1-3	TRBV18	CASSPSTGSGNTIYF
TRBJ1-5	TRBV6-6	CASSELQENQPQHF
TRBJ2-7	TRBV9	CASSIGQGSGEQYF
TRBJ2-1	TRBV2	CASSAGQYNEQFF